Below, 7 T cell receptor beta chains from the same sample are listed, as sequenced in a study of blood T cell repertoires in COVID-19. Sequencing was performed with immunoSEQ multiplex PCR; in TCRdb, only in-frame clones are kept and a portion is missing. The sample lists 150,000 to 200,000 clones; 82% were seen once. Sequenced input: peripheral blood. The receptors come from a woman in her seventies with acute or convalescent COVID-19.

CDR3 nucleotide sequence: TGTGCCAGTAGTATTTTACGGGGGACTGGTTCCTACGAGCAGTACTTC. It encodes CASSILRGTGSYEQYF. The rearrangement links TRBV19 to TRBJ2-7; tentatively, D is TRBD2 (6 bases). V was shortened by 3 bases and J by 1 base, with 16 bases between the two germline ends. The CDR3 sequence is 16 residues long. Germline assignment: CDR1 LNHDA and CDR2 SQIVND (reference sequence).

The chain employs TRBV27 and TRBJ2-3; 11 bases fit TRBD2. The CDR3 has 17 amino acids. Germline-derived CDR1 and CDR2 are MNHEY and SMNVEV (reference sequence). V was clipped by 5 bases and J by 6 bases; unmatched bases: 13. The CDR3 sequence: CASSTGTSGGFVDTQYF. The DNA for the CDR3 is TGTGCCAGCAGTACAGGAACTAGCGGGGGATTCGTGGATACGCAGTATTTT.

CDR3 sequence (DNA): TGCGCCAGCAGCATGGGACAAACCTACACTGAAGCTTTCTTT. Translation: CASSMGQTYTEAFF. This rearrangement joins TRBV5-1 to TRBJ1-1; D may be TRBD1 (6 bases). Germline V gives CDR1 SGHRS, CDR2 YFSETQ. V lost 4 bases to trimming and J lost 3 bases, with 13 bases between them. The CDR3 has 14 amino acids.

The chain carries TRBV6-1 and TRBJ2-5; D is ambiguous. Germline V gene sequence: CDR1 MNHNS, CDR2 SASEGT. V gave up 2 bases and J gave up 5 bases, with 12 bases separating them. This CDR3 comprises 14 residues. CDR3: CASSEMFIGETQYF. The DNA of the CDR3 is TGTGCCAGCAGTGAAATGTTTATCGGGGAGACCCAGTACTTC.

The rearrangement uses TRBV2 and TRBJ2-7; the D gene is possibly TRBD2 (6 bases). The ends were cut back, 6 bases at V and 0 bases at J, with 18 bases in the middle. Germline-derived CDR1 and CDR2 are SNHLY and FYNNEI. The CDR3 has 16 amino acids. Here the CDR3 DNA reads TGTGCCAGCAGCGAACATGGGGGAGGAGTCTCCTACGAGCAGTACTTC. It translates to CASSEHGGGVSYEQYF. The variable domain in full, completed from reference TRBV2 and TRBJ2-7, reads EPEVTQTPSHQVTQMGQEVILRCVPISNHLYFYWYRQILGQKVEFLVSFYNNEISEKSEIFDDQFSVERPDGSNFTLKIRSTKLEDSAMYFCASSEHGGGVSYEQYFGPGTRLTVT.

V gene TRBV6-6 combines with J gene TRBJ1-5; 10 bases match TRBD1. V shed 2 bases, J shed 0 bases, and the junction held 1 base outside the gene matches. This CDR3 has 16 residues. Germline CDR1 is MNHNY and CDR2 is SVGAGI (reference sequence). CDR3 coding DNA: TGTGCCAGCAGTTACAGGGACAGGGGTAGCAATCAGCCCCAGCATTTT. This translates into CASSYRDRGSNQPQHF.

The V gene is TRBV27, the J gene TRBJ2-6; TRBD2 might be the D (5 bases). The CDR3 is 13 residues long. V lost 7 bases, J lost 2 bases, and 6 bases lay in between. Per germline, CDR1 MNHEY and CDR2 SMNVEV (reference sequence). The CDR3 sequence is CASTGAGANVLTF. In DNA form, the CDR3 reads TGTGCCAGCACCGGGGCTGGGGCCAACGTCCTGACTTTC.